This T cell receptor (beta chain) was sequenced in a study of OX40 agonist ivuxolimab in advanced cancers. Overall study context: The group had a mean age of about 60 years, ranged from roughly 23 to 79, and was 80% to 90% male. Findings of the study overall: In the 0.1-3.0 mg/kg groups, partial responders showed among the lowest expansion. Averaging showed that CD8+ T cells had more expanded clones than CD4+ did.

The CDR3 runs to 14 residues. J lost 1 base, V lost 5 bases, and 1 base had no gene match. Germline-derived CDR1 and CDR2 are MNHEY and SMNVEV (reference sequence). As for this clone: Antigen: not known.

This table comes from immunoSEQ multiplex PCR, and its TCRdb copy is limited to in-frame clones, with some not included. The sample lists approximately 48,000 clones, approximately 90% occurring once. Sequenced material: CD4+ or CD8+ T cells sorted from blood, taken in a trial of the OX40 agonist ivuxolimab. This chain connects TRBV27 to TRBJ1-1; 10 bases match TRBD1. The TCR sequence derives from an adult with an advanced solid tumor such as melanoma, head and neck, liver or kidney cancer. CDR3 sequence (DNA): TGTGCCAGCAGTCGGACAGGGGGGAACACTGAAGCTTTCTTT. Translation gives CASSRTGGNTEAFF.